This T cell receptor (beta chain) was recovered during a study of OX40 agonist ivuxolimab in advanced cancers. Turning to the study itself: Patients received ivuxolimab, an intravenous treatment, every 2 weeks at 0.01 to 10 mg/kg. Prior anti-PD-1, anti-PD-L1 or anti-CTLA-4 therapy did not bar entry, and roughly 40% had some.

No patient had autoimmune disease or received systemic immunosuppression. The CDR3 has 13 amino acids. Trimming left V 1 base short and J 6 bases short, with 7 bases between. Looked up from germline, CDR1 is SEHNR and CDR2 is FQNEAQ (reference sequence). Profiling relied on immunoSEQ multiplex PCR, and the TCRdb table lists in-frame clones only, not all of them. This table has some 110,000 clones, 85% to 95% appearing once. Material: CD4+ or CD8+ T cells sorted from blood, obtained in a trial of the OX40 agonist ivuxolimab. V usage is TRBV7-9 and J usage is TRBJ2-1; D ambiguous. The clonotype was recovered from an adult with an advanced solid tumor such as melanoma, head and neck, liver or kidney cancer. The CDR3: CASSLVGSNEQFF. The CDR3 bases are TGTGCCAGCAGCTTAGTCGGTTCCAATGAGCAGTTCTTC.